This T cell receptor beta chain originates from a study of cytomegalovirus exposure and HLA in healthy donors. The study ran its PCR with 60 Vbeta and 13 Jbeta primers. TCRdb's table, derived via immunoSEQ multiplex PCR, lists solely in-frame clones and lacks some. The sample holds 110,000 or so clones; 60% to 75% are singletons and the top ten take 2.9%. Trimming removed 6 bases from V and 0 bases from J; junction bases left unmatched: 4. The length of the CDR3 is 15 residues. Germline lookup yields CDR1 LNHDA and CDR2 SQIVND (reference sequence). The V gene is TRBV19, the J gene TRBJ1-5; 8 bases line up with TRBD1. The clonotype comes from a woman aged 35 to 49 in good health and CMV-seropositive. The sample taken for sequencing was PBMCs. CDR3 nucleotides: TGTGCCAGTAGCGACAGGGGTTATAGCAATCAGCCCCAGCATTTT. Translating gives CASSDRGYSNQPQHF.